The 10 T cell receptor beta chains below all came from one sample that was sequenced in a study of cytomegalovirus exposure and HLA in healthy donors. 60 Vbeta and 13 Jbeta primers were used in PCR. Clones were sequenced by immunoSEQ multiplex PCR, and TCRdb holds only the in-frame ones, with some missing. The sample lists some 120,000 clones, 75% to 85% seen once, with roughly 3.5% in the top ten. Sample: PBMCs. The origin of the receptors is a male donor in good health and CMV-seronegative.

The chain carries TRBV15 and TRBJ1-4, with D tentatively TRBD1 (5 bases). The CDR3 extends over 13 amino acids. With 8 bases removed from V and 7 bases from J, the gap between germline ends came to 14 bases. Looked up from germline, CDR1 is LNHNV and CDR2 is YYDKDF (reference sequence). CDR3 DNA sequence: TGTGCCACCGGTAGGGGTTCGGGTGAAAAACTGTTTTTT. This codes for CATGRGSGEKLFF.

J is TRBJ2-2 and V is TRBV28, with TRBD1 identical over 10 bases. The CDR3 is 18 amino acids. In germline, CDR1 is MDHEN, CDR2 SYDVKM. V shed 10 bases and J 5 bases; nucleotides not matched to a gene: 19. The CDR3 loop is CATVTGQGTKGWTGELFF. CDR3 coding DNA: TGTGCCACCGTGACGGGACAGGGGACGAAGGGGTGGACCGGGGAGCTGTTTTTT.

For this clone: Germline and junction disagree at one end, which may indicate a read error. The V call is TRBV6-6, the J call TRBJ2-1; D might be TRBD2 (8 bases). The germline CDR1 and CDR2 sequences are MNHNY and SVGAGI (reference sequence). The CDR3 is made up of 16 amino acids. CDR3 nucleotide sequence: TGTGCCAGCAGTTACTCTGGGGACAGCGGGAGCTATGAGCAGCTCTTC. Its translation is CASSYSGDSGSYEQLF.

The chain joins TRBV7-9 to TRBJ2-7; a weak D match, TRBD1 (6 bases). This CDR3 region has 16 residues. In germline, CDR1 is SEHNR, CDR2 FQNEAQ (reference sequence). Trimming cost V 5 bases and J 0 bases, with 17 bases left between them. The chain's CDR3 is CASSPTSGTTSYEQYF. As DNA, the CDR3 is TGTGCCAGCAGCCCCACGTCCGGGACAACCTCCTACGAGCAGTACTTC.

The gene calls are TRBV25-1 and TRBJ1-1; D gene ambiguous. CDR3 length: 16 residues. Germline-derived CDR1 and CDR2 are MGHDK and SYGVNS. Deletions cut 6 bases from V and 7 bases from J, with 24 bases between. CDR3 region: CASSDRRGGRASEAFF. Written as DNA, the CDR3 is TGTGCCAGCAGCGATCGGCGGGGAGGGAGGGCCAGTGAAGCTTTCTTT.

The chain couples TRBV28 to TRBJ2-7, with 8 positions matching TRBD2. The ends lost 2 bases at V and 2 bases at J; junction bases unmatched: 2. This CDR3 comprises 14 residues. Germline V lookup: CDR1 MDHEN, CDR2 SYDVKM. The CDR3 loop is CASSLTSGTYEQYF. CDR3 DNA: TGTGCCAGCAGTTTAACTAGCGGTACCTACGAGCAGTACTTC.

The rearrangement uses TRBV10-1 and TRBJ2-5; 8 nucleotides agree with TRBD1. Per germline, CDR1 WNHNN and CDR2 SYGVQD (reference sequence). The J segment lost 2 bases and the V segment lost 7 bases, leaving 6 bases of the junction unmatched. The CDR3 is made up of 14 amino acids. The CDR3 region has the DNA TGCGCCAGCAATCAAGGGACAGGTCAAGAGACCCAGTACTTC. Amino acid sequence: CASNQGTGQETQYF.

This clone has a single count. The CDR3 DNA follows: TGTGCCAGTAGTATCGCGGACTTGGGCAATCAGCCCCAGCATTTT. Translating it yields CASSIADLGNQPQHF. This sequence joins TRBV19 and TRBJ1-5; D ambiguous. Germline V lookup: CDR1 LNHDA, CDR2 SQIVND (reference sequence). V dropped 3 bases and J dropped 2 bases, with 11 bases sitting between them. CDR3 size: 15 residues.

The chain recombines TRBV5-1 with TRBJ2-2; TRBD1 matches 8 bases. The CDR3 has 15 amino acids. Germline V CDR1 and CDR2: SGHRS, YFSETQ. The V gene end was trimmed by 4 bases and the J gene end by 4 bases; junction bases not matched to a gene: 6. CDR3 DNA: TGCGCCAGCAGCCCCCCCGGGACAGGCACCGGGGAGCTGTTTTTT. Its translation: CASSPPGTGTGELFF.

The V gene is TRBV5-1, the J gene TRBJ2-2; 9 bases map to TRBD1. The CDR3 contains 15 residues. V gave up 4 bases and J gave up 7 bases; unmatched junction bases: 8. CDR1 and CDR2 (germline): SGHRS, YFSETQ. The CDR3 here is CASSPLQGAGGELFF. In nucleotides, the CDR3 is TGCGCCAGCAGCCCCTTACAGGGGGCGGGCGGGGAGCTGTTTTTT.